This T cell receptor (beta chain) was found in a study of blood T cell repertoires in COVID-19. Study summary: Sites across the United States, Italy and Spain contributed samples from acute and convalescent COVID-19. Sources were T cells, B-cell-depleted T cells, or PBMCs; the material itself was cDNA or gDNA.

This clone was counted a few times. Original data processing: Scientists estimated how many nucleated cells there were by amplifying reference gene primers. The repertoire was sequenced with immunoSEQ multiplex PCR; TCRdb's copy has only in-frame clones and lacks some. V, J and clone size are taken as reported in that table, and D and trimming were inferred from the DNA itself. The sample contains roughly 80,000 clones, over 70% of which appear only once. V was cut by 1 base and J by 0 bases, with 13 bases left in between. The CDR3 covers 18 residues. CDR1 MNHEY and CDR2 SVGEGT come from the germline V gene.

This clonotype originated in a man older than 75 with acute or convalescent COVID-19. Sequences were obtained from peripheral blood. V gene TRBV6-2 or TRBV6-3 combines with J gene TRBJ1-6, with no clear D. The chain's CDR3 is CASSYFPKLSSYNSPLHF. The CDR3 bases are TGTGCCAGCAGTTACTTCCCTAAGTTGAGCTCCTATAATTCACCCCTCCACTTT.